The clone carrying this T cell receptor beta chain has only a few counts. The source of the sample is a study of molecular identifiers for immune sequencing clone quantification. Trimming removed 2 bases from V and 6 bases from J; junction bases left unmatched: 7. Germline V gene sequence: CDR1 MNHEY, CDR2 SVGAGI. The CDR3 is 15 amino acids. TCRdb independently ran MiXCR on the PCR reads; one entry per CDR3 protein. The table shows a few hundred thousand distinct CDR3 sequences, with roughly 24% occurring only once. The chain couples TRBV6-5 to TRBJ1-1; TRBD1 agrees at 9 bases. The sample consisted of naive CD8+ T cells from blood, with Jurkat cell RNA spiked in. The subset here: FACS-sorted CD8+CD4-CCR7+CD45RA+ naive T cells. The TCR was taken from a human donor in good health. Some libraries in this study had Jurkat cell RNA spiked in. CDR3 in DNA: TGTGCCAGCAGTTACCGGGCACAGGGGGCGTCTGAAGCTTTCTTT. Protein sequence: CASSYRAQGASEAFF.